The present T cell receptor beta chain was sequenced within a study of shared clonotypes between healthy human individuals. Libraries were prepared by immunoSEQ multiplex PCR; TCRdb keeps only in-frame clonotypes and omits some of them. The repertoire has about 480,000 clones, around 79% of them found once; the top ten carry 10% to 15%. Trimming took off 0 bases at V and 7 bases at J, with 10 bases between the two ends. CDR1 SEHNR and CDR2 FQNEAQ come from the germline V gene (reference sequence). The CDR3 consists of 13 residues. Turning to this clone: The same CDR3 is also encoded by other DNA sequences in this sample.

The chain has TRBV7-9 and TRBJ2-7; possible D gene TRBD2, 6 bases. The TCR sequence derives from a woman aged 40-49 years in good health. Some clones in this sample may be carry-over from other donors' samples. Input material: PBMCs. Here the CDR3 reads CASSLAGGGEQYF. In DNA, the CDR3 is TGTGCCAGCAGCTTAGCGGGAGGAGGGGAGCAGTACTTC.